Listed below are T cell receptor beta chains from one sample, sequenced in a study of PD-L1 blockade in urothelial cancer. The repertoire was sequenced with immunoSEQ multiplex PCR; TCRdb's copy has only in-frame clones and lacks some. The sample has 25,000 to 30,000 clones, about four fifths seen once. The starting material was PBMCs, obtained around atezolizumab (anti-PD-L1) treatment. Every receptor here comes from a man in his sixties or seventies with urothelial cancer. Each CDR3 is given without its conserved first and last residue. The D gene is left open where the match is weak.

cdr3_length: 10
d_call: -
v_call: TRBV7-9
cdr3_aa: ASSLRDYEQY

cdr3_length: 15
d_call: TRBD2
v_call: TRBV7-9
cdr3_aa: ASSSGLAPSGANVLT

cdr3_length: 10
d_call: -
v_call: TRBV30
cdr3_aa: AWSRGYSPLH

cdr3_length: 13
d_call: TRBD2
v_call: TRBV7-9
cdr3_aa: ASSYRDYLRNEQF

cdr3_length: 11
d_call: TRBD2
v_call: TRBV11-3
cdr3_aa: ASSLTSMETQY

cdr3_length: 13
d_call: -
v_call: TRBV10-3
cdr3_aa: AISESAGEFGEQY

cdr3_length: 11
d_call: -
v_call: TRBV19
cdr3_aa: ASIGQRNTEAF

cdr3_length: 15
d_call: -
v_call: TRBV4-1
cdr3_aa: AREYRAKYRPKCPQH

cdr3_length: 12
d_call: -
v_call: TRBV7-2
cdr3_aa: ASSSTGGGNEQF

cdr3_length: 10
d_call: -
v_call: TRBV7-2
cdr3_aa: ASSTGLLPQH

cdr3_length: 15
d_call: TRBD1
v_call: TRBV19
cdr3_aa: ASSIGLERQGWTEAF

cdr3_length: 13
d_call: -
v_call: TRBV9
cdr3_aa: ASSVEGLSGNTIY

cdr3_length: 13
d_call: -
v_call: TRBV5-1
cdr3_aa: ASSLSLAPEETQY

cdr3_length: 11
d_call: TRBD1
v_call: TRBV11-2
cdr3_aa: ASSFGTEETQY

cdr3_length: 13
d_call: -
v_call: TRBV4-2
cdr3_aa: ASSQGGGGAYEQY

cdr3_length: 13
d_call: TRBD2
v_call: TRBV27
cdr3_aa: ASSKGLAGVAEQY

cdr3_length: 12
d_call: TRBD1
v_call: TRBV10-3
cdr3_aa: ATSWDSGIGELF

cdr3_length: 10
d_call: TRBD2
v_call: TRBV28
cdr3_aa: ASRGTTWTQY

cdr3_length: 12
d_call: TRBD1
v_call: TRBV2
cdr3_aa: ASSQGAGNQPQH